This TCR beta chain appears in the sequencing data of a study of blood T cell repertoires in COVID-19. Study-wide background: Whether acute or convalescent, the COVID-19 samples came from the United States, Italy and Spain.

The CDR3 is made up of 14 amino acids. V lost 5 bases, J lost 4 bases, and 15 bases lay in between. CDR1 is SGHTA, CDR2 FQGNSA, per germline. Authors' data handling: The authors estimated nucleated cell counts from reference gene primer amplification. Assay: immunoSEQ multiplex PCR; the TCRdb copy retains only in-frame clones and omits some. V, J and clone size reflect that table, while D and trimming were determined from the DNA. The sample comprises 140,000 or so clones, around 82% of which are singletons, and approximately 8% rests with the top ten. What was sequenced was peripheral blood. The chain uses TRBV7-2 and TRBJ2-7; a possible D gene is TRBD2 (7 bases). The sequence was collected from a human donor in a cohort sampled during active COVID-19. The CDR3 loop reads CASSRRRGTYEQYF. The CDR3 DNA follows: TGTGCCAGCAGCAGGAGGCGGGGGACATACGAGCAGTACTTC.